This T cell receptor beta chain appears in the sequencing data of a study of T cell responses to AZD1222 COVID-19 vaccine. Overall study context: Analyses pooled second doses at about 4 or about 12 weeks.

Profiling relied on immunoSEQ multiplex PCR, and the TCRdb table lists in-frame clones only, not all of them. The data contain 110,000 to 150,000 clones, around 90% of them singletons. Study-wide points: White British ancestry dominated among donors, who included more females, and clonal diversity was possibly underestimated. Dominant CD4 TCR responses targeted spike regions 160-218 and 743-854. Repertoires were collected only later (after the peak T cell response had occurred).

This CDR3 spans 14 amino acids. Germline V gene sequence: CDR1 LNHDA, CDR2 SQIVND (reference sequence). V was pared by 4 bases and J by 5 bases, with 3 bases of the junction left unmatched. On this clone itself: Antigen specificity is unknown.

The sequence was collected from an adult in good health. Sequenced material: peripheral blood, taken on day 0 of AZD1222 vaccination. This chain links TRBV19 with TRBJ1-4, with 8 bases that match TRBD1. The CDR3 DNA is TGTGCCAGTAGTAAGAGACAGGGGAATGAAAAACTGTTTTTT. Residues: CASSKRQGNEKLFF.